This note documents a single T cell receptor beta chain sequence. The sample originates from a study of T cell responses to AZD1222 COVID-19 vaccine. V was pared by 0 bases and J by 6 bases, with 6 bases of the junction left unmatched. The CDR3 length is 15 residues. Germline CDR1 reads SGHNT; CDR2 reads YYREEE (reference sequence). Method: immunoSEQ multiplex PCR; TCRdb's copy keeps in-frame clones and lacks some. This repertoire includes around 140,000 clones. The sequenced material came from peripheral blood. The V gene is TRBV5-4, the J gene TRBJ2-3; 8 nucleotides align to TRBD2. The source of this sequence is an adult in good health. In DNA form, the CDR3 reads TGTGCCAGCAGCTTGGATAGCGGGGCGGGTGATACGCAGTATTTT. This encodes CASSLDSGAGDTQYF.